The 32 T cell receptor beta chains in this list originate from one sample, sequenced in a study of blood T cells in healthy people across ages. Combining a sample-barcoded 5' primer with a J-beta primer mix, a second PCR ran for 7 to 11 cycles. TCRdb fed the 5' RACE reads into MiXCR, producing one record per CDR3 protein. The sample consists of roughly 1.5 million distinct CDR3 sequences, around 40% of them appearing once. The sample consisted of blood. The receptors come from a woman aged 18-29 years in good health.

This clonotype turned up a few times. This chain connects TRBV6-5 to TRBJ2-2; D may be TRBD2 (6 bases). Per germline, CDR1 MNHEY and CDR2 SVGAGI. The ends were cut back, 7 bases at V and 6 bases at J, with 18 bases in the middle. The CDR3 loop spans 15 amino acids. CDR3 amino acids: CASNLYAGGAGELFF. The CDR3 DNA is TGTGCCAGCAATCTTTACGCAGGAGGGGCCGGGGAGCTGTTTTTT.

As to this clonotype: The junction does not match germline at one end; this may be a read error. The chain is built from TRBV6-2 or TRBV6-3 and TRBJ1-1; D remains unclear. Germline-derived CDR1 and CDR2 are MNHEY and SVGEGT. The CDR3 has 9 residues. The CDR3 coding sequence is TGTGCCTGCAGTTACGGGGCTTTCTTT. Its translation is CACSYGAFF.

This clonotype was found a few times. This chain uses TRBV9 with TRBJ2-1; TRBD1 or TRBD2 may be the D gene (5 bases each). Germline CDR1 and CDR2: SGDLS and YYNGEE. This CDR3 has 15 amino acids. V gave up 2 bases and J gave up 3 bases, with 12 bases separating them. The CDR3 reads CASSVFRDLYNEQFF. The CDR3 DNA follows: TGTGCCAGCAGCGTTTTCCGGGACCTCTACAATGAGCAGTTCTTC.

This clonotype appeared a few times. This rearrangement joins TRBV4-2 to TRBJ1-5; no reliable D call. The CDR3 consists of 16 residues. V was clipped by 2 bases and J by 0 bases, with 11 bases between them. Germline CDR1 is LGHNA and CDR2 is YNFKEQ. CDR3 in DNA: TGTGCCAGCAGCCAAACAACCGCGTATAGCAATCAGCCCCAGCATTTT. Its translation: CASSQTTAYSNQPQHF.

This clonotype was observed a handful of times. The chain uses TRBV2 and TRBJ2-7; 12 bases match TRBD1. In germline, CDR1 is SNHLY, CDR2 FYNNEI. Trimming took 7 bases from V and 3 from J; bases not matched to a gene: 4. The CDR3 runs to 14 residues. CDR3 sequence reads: CASTGTGGNYEQYF. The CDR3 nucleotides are TGTGCCAGCACAGGGACAGGGGGCAACTACGAGCAGTACTTC.

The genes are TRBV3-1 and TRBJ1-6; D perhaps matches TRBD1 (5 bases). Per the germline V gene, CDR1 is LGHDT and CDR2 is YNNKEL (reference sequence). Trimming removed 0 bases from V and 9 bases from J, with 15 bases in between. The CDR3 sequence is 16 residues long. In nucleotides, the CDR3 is TGTGCCAGCAGCCAAGATATCCGGACATTAGGTTCACCCCTCCACTTT. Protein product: CASSQDIRTLGSPLHF. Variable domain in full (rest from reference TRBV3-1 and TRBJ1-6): DTAVSQTPKYLVTQMGNDKSIKCEQNLGHDTMYWYKQDSKKFLKIMFSYNNKELIINETVPNRFSPKSPDKAHLNLHINSLELGDSAVYFCASSQDIRTLGSPLHFGNGTRLTVT.

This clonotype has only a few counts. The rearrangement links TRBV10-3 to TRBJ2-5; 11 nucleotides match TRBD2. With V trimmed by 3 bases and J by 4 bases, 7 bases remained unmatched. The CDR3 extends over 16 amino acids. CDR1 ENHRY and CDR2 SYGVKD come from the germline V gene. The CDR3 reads CAISDGVAGGPETQYF. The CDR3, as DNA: TGTGCCATCAGTGACGGAGTAGCGGGGGGGCCAGAGACCCAGTACTTC.

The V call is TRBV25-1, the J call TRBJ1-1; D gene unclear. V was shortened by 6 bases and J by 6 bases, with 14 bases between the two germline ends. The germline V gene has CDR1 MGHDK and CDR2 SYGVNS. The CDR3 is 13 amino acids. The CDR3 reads CASRWANGAEAFF. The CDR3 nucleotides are TGTGCCAGCAGGTGGGCGAACGGGGCTGAAGCTTTCTTT.

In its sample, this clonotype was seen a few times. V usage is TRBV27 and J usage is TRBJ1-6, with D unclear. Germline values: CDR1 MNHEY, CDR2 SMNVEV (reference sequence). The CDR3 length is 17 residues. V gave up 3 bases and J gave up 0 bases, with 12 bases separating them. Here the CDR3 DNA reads TGTGCCAGCAGTTTTATCCCATCGAGCTCCTATAATTCACCCCTCCACTTT. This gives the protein CASSFIPSSSYNSPLHF.

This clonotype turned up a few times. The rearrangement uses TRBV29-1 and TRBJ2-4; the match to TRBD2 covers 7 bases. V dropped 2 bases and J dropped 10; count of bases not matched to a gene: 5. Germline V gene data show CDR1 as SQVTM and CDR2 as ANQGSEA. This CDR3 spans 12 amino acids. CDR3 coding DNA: TGCAGCGTTGAATATGGGGGGGGGATTCAGTACTTC. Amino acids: CSVEYGGGIQYF. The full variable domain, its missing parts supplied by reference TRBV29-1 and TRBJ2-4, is SAVISQKPSRDICQRGTSLTIQCQVDSQVTMMFWYRQQPGQSLTLIATANQGSEATYESGFVIDKFPISRPNLTFSTLTVSNMSPEDSSIYLCSVEYGGGIQYFGAGTRLSVL.

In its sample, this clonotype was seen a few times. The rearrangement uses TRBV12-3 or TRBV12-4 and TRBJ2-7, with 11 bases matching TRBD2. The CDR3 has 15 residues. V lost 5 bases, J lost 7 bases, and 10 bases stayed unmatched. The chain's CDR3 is CASSPGLADSNEQYF. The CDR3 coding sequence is TGTGCCAGCAGTCCGGGACTAGCGGATTCTAATGAGCAGTACTTC.

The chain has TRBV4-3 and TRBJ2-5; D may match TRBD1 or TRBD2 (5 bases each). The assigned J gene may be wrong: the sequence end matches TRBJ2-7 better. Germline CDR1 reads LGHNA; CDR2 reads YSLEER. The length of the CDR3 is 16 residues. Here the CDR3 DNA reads TGCGCCAGCAGCCAAGACAGGGCTAGCAGAAACTACGAGCAGTACTTC. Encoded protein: CASSQDRASRNYEQYF.

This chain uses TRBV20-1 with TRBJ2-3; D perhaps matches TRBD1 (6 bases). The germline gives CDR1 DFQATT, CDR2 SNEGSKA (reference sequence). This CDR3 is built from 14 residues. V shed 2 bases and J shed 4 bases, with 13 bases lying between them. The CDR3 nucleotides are TGCAGTGCTAGACGGCCAGGGGCGGCAGATACGCAGTATTTT. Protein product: CSARRPGAADTQYF.

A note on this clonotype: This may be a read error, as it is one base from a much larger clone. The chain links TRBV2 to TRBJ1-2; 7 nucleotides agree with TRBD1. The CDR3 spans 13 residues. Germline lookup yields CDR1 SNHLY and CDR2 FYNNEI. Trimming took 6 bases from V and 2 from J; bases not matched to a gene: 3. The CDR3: CASRQGQNYGYTF. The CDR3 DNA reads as TGTGCCAGCAGGCAGGGACAGAACTATGGCTACACCTTC.

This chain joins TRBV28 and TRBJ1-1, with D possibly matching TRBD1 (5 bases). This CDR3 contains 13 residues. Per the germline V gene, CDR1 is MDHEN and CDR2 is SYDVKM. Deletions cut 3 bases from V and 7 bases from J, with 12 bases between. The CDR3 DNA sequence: TGTGCCAGCAGTTTCCGGCAGGGAGGTGAAGCTTTCTTT. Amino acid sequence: CASSFRQGGEAFF.

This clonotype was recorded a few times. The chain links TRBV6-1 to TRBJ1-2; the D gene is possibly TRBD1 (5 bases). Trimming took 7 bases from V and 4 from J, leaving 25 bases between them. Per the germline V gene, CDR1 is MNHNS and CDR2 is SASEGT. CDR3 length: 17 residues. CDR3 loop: CASKFTDHGDGIYGYTF. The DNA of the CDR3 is TGTGCCAGCAAATTTACCGATCACGGGGACGGAATCTATGGCTACACCTTC.

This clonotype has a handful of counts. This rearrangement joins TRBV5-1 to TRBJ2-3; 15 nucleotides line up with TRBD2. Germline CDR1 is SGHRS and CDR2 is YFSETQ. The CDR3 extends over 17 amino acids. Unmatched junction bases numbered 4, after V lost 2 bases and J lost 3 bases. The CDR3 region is CASSLGLAGGWTDTQYF. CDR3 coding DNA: TGCGCCAGCAGCTTAGGACTAGCGGGAGGGTGGACAGATACGCAGTATTTT.

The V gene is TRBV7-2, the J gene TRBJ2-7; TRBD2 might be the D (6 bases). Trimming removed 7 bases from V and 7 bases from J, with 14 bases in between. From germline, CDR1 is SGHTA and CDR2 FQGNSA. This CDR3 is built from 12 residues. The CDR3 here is CASIPAAGEQYF. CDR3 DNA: TGTGCCAGCATTCCAGCGGCGGGGGAGCAGTACTTC.

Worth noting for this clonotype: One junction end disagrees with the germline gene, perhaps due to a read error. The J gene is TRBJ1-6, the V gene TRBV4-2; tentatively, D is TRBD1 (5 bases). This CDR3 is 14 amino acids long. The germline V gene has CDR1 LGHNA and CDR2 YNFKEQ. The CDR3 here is CASSHETANSPFHF. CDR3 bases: TGTGCCAGCAGCCATGAGACAGCTAATTCACCCTTCCACTTT.

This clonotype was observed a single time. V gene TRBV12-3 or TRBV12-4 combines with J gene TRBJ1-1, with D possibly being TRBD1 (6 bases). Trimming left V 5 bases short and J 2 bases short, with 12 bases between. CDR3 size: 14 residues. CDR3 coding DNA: TGTGCCAGCAGTGCCCGCAGGGGAAACACTGAAGCTTTCTTT. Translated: CASSARRGNTEAFF.

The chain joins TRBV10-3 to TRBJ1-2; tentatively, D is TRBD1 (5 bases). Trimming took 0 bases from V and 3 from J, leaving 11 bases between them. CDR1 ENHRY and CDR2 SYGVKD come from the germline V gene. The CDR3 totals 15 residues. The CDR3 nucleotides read TGTGCCATCAGTGAGTCTTGGGGGTCGGACTATGGCTACACCTTC. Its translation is CAISESWGSDYGYTF.

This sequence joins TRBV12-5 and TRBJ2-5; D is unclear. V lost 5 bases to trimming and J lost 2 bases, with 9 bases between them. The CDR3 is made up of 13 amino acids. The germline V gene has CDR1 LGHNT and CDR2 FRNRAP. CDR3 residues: CASGAGRQETQYF. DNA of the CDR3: TGTGCTAGTGGTGCAGGTCGTCAAGAGACCCAGTACTTC.

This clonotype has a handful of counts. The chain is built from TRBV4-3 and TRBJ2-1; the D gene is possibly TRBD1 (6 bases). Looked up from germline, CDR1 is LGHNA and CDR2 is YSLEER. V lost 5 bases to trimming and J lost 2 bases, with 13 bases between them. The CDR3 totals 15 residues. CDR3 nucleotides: TGCGCCAGCAGCAAACAGGGTCAGCCCTACAATGAGCAGTTCTTC. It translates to CASSKQGQPYNEQFF.

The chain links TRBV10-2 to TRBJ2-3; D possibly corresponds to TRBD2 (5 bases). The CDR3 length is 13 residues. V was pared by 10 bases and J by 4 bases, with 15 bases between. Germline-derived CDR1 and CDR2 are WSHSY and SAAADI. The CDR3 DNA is TGCGCCACAACTAGTACTCGTTCAGATACGCAGTATTTT. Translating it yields CATTSTRSDTQYF.

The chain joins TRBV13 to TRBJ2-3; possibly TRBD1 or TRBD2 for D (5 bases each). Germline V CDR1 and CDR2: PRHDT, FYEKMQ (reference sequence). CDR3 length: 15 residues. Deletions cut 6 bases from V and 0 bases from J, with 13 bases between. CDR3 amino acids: CASSWDGPSTDTQYF. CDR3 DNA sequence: TGTGCCAGCAGTTGGGACGGCCCTAGCACAGATACGCAGTATTTT. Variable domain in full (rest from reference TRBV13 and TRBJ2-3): AAGVIQSPRHLIKEKRETATLKCYPIPRHDTVYWYQQGPGQDPQFLISFYEKMQSDKGSIPDRFSAQQFSDYHSELNMSSLELGDSALYFCASSWDGPSTDTQYFGPGTRLTVL.

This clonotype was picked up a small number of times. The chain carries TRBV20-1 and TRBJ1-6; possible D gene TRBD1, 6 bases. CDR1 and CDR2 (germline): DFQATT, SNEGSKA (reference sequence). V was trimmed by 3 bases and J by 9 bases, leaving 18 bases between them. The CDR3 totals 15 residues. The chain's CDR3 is CSASVPAGVRSPLHF. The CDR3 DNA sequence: TGCAGTGCTAGTGTACCCGCAGGGGTACGTTCACCCCTCCACTTT.

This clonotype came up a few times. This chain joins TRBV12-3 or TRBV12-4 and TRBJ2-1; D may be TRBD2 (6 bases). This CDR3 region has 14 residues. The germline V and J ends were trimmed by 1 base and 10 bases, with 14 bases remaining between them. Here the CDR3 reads CASSLGGVTKEQFF. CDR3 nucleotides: TGTGCCAGCAGTTTAGGGGGGGTTACAAAGGAGCAGTTCTTC.

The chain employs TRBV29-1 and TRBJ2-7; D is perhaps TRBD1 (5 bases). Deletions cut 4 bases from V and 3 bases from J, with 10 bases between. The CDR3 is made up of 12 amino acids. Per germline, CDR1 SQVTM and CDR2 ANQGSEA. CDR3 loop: CSVAPDSYEQYF. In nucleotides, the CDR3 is TGCAGCGTTGCGCCCGACAGCTACGAGCAGTACTTC.

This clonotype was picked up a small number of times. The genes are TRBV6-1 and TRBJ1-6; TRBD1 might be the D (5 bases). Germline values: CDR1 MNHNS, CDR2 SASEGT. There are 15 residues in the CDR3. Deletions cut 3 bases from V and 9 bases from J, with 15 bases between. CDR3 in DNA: TGTGCCAGCAGTGATTTGGGGCAGATGGGTTCACCCCTCCACTTT. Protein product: CASSDLGQMGSPLHF.

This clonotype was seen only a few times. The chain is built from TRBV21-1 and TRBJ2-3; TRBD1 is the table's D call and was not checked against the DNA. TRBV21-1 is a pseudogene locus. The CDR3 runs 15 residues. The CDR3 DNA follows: TGTGCCAGCAGCAAGGACAGGAAAGGGCCAGATACGCAGTATTTT. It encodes CASSKDRKGPDTQYF.

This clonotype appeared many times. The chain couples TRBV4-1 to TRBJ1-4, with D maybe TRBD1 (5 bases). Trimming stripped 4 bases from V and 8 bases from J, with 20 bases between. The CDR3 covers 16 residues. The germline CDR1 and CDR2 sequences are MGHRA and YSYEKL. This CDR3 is CASSRLMGQGREKLFF. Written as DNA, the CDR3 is TGCGCCAGCAGCCGCTTGATGGGGCAGGGTAGGGAAAAACTGTTTTTT.

The CDR3 reads CASSPDRHTYNEQFF. In DNA form, the CDR3 reads TGTGCCAGCAGTCCTGACAGGCATACCTACAATGAGCAGTTCTTC. V and J are TRBV6-2 or TRBV6-3 and TRBJ2-1, with D perhaps matching TRBD1 (6 bases). The CDR3 is 15 amino acids. Germline CDR1 is MNHEY and CDR2 is SVGEGT. Trimming pared 5 bases from V and 2 bases from J, leaving 13 bases between.